This T cell receptor (beta chain) was captured in a study of cytomegalovirus exposure and HLA in healthy donors. This clone was picked up one time. This CDR3 spans 14 amino acids. Trimming took 0 bases from V and 2 from J; bases not matched to a gene: 0. Germline V gene sequence: CDR1 SEHNR, CDR2 FQNEAQ (reference sequence). The protocol was immunoSEQ multiplex PCR, while the TCRdb copy is restricted to in-frame clones and leaves out a portion. The sample has just under 65,000 clones, approximately 95% seen once. This TCR was recovered from a woman between 18 and 29 years old in good health and CMV-seropositive. Material: PBMCs. The genes are TRBV7-9 and TRBJ2-5, with 7 bases matching TRBD2. Here the CDR3 reads CASSLAGGQETQYF. The CDR3, as DNA: TGTGCCAGCAGCTTAGCGGGGGGGCAAGAGACCCAGTACTTC.